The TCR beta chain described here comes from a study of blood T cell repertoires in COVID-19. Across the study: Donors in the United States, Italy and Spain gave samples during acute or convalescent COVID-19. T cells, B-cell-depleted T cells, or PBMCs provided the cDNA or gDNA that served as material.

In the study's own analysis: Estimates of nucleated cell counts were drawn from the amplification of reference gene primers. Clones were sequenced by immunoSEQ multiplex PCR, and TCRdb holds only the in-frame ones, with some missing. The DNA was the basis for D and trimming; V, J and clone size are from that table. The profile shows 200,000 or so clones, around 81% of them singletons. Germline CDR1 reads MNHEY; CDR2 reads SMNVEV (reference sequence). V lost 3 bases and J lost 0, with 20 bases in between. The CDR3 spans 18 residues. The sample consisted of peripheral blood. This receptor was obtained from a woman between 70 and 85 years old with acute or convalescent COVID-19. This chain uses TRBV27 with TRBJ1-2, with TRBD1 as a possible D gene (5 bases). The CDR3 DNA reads TGTGCCAGCAGTTTTGCCCCACCAGGGCAGGGCCCTAACTATGGCTACACCTTC. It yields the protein CASSFAPPGQGPNYGYTF.